This T cell receptor beta chain was recorded in a study of T cells in tumors and immune-related adverse events. The CDR3 runs to 16 residues. CDR1 is LNHDA, CDR2 SQIVND, per germline (reference sequence). V was pared by 6 bases and J by 4 bases, with 20 bases between. Profiled with immunoSEQ multiplex PCR; TCRdb holds only in-frame clones, not every one. The sample lists fewer than 25,000 clones; around nine tenths were seen once. The sequences come from lymph node tissue, collected from a patient treated with anti-PD-1 therapy. This chain uses TRBV19 with TRBJ2-3; the D gene is possibly TRBD2 (6 bases). This clonotype originated in a female donor with metastatic renal cell carcinoma. This CDR3 is CASRTTAGPGPDTQYF. The CDR3 region has the DNA TGTGCCAGTAGAACGACAGCGGGCCCCGGCCCAGATACGCAGTATTTT.